Shown below are 3 T cell receptor beta chains from a single sample sequenced in a study of OX40 agonist ivuxolimab in advanced cancers. Measured with immunoSEQ multiplex PCR; TCRdb has only the in-frame clones, and not every one. The sample shows about 61,000 clones, less than 90% of them seen only once. The specimen comprised CD4+ or CD8+ T cells sorted from blood, sampled in a trial of the OX40 agonist ivuxolimab. All receptors derive from an adult with an advanced solid tumor such as melanoma, head and neck, liver or kidney cancer.

The rearrangement links TRBV5-4 to TRBJ2-1, with 8 positions matching TRBD2. V dropped 3 bases and J dropped 2; count of bases not matched to a gene: 7. CDR1 is SGHNT and CDR2 is YYREEE in the germline V gene (reference sequence). The length of the CDR3 is 16 residues. The CDR3 nucleotides are TGTGCCAGCAGCTCCGGAGGGCGGGGGGCCTACAATGAGCAGTTCTTC. Translation: CASSSGGRGAYNEQFF.

The chain couples TRBV19 to TRBJ2-5; TRBD2 might be the D (5 bases). Germline values: CDR1 LNHDA, CDR2 SQIVND (reference sequence). V gave up 8 bases and J gave up 5 bases, with 15 bases separating them. The CDR3 runs to 13 residues. The CDR3 loop reads CASGPPGSETQYF. As DNA, the CDR3 is TGTGCCAGTGGCCCCCCGGGGAGCGAGACCCAGTACTTC.

CDR3 in amino acids: CASSLGGAGLSYEQYF. CDR3 in DNA: TGTGCCAGCAGCTTAGGAGGGGCGGGACTTTCCTACGAGCAGTACTTC. The rearrangement uses TRBV11-2 and TRBJ2-7; possibly TRBD2 for D (6 bases). Per germline, CDR1 SGHAT and CDR2 FQNNGV. The CDR3 runs 16 residues. Trimming removed 1 base from V and 1 base from J, with 14 bases in between.